This is a list of T cell receptor beta chains from one sample in a study of CD8 T cells in Susac syndrome. TCRdb fed the immunoSEQ multiplex PCR reads into MiXCR, producing one record per CDR3 protein. The sample holds about 80,000 distinct CDR3 sequences, 90% to 95% seen once. The sample comprised CD8+ T cells from PBMCs. The origin of the receptors is a human donor with multiple sclerosis. Each CDR3 is given with its conserved first and last residue. D genes are given only for firm matches. The size of a clone is reported for some rows only, either as once, few or many, or as a class for expanded clones.

D	J	size	length	V	CDR3	DNA
TRBD2	TRBJ2-1	NA	14	TRBV27	CASRTGGAYNEQFF	TGTGCCAGCAGGACGGGGGGGGCCTACAATGAGCAGTTCTTC
NA	TRBJ2-1	NA	17	TRBV7-2	CASSLEAGPLSYNEQFF	TGTGCCAGCAGCTTAGAAGCAGGGCCCCTTTCCTACAATGAGCAGTTCTTC
NA	TRBJ1-2	NA	16	TRBV27	CASRPSTRGANYGYTF	TGTGCCAGCAGACCCTCGACCCGGGGGGCGAACTATGGCTACACCTTC
TRBD2	TRBJ2-1	NA	17	TRBV18	CASSPAGTSGIYNEQFF	TGTGCCAGCTCACCAGCCGGGACTAGCGGGATTTACAATGAGCAGTTCTTC
TRBD2	TRBJ2-7	NA	18	TRBV20-1	CSARELAGMGLGVNEQYF	TGCAGTGCTAGAGAACTAGCGGGGATGGGCTTGGGAGTAAACGAGCAGTACTTC
NA	TRBJ2-5	NA	13	TRBV7-6	CASSRTVLETQYF	TGTGCCAGCAGCCGGACAGTCCTAGAGACCCAGTACTTC
TRBD2	TRBJ2-2	NA	18	TRBV12-3/TRBV12-4	CASSLVLAGGPNTGELFF	TGTGCCAGCAGTTTAGTACTAGCGGGGGGGCCGAACACCGGGGAGCTGTTTTTT
NA	TRBJ1-3	NA	14	TRBV7-8	CASSLAWAGNTIYF	TGTGCCAGCAGCTTAGCTTGGGCAGGAAACACCATATATTTT
NA	TRBJ2-7	NA	14	TRBV11-1	CASSPGWGSYEQYF	TGTGCCAGCAGCCCCGGATGGGGGTCCTACGAGCAGTACTTC
TRBD2	TRBJ2-7	NA	14	TRBV28	CASRYSSGTYEQYF	TGTGCCAGCAGGTACTCTAGCGGAACCTACGAGCAGTACTTC
TRBD1	TRBJ1-2	NA	14	TRBV24-1	CATSAGDRNYGYTF	TGTGCCACCAGTGCTGGGGACAGAAACTATGGCTACACCTTC
NA	TRBJ2-7	once	13	TRBV11-2	CASSLDHGGEQYF	TGTGCCAGCAGCTTAGATCACGGGGGCGAGCAGTACTTC
NA	TRBJ2-1	NA	11	TRBV2	CASREYNEQFF	TGTGCCAGCAGAGAGTACAATGAGCAGTTCTTC
TRBD1	TRBJ2-1	NA	15	TRBV27	CASSHGQGANNEQFF	TGTGCCAGCAGCCACGGACAGGGGGCCAACAATGAGCAGTTCTTC
NA	TRBJ2-7	NA	14	TRBV12-3/TRBV12-4	CASKPPTDSYEQYF	TGTGCCAGCAAACCGCCTACGGACAGCTACGAGCAGTACTTC
TRBD1	TRBJ1-4	NA	16	TRBV12-3/TRBV12-4	CASSIRTGGGGEKLFF	TGTGCCAGCAGTATACGCACAGGGGGAGGGGGTGAAAAACTGTTTTTT
NA	TRBJ2-1	once	17	TRBV12-3/TRBV12-4	CASSPYVGRGRDNEQFF	TGTGCCAGCAGTCCTTACGTCGGCAGGGGTAGAGACAATGAGCAGTTCTTC
NA	TRBJ1-5	NA	14	TRBV2	CAVSGEGSNQPQHF	TGTGCCGTCTCAGGGGAAGGGAGCAATCAGCCCCAGCATTTT
TRBD1	TRBJ1-1	NA	14	TRBV7-9	CASSSGQGDTEAFF	TGTGCCAGCAGCTCGGGACAGGGAGACACTGAAGCTTTCTTT
TRBD1	TRBJ2-1	NA	16	TRBV25-1	CASSEATGGYYNEQFF	TGTGCCAGCAGTGAAGCCACAGGGGGCTACTACAATGAGCAGTTCTTC
NA	TRBJ2-7	NA	13	TRBV5-4	CASSLAGTAEQYF	TGTGCCAGCAGCTTGGCGGGGACCGCCGAGCAGTACTTC
NA	TRBJ2-1	NA	15	TRBV5-6	CASSPGIAAYNEQFF	TGTGCCAGCAGCCCTGGGATAGCGGCCTACAATGAGCAGTTCTTC
NA	TRBJ1-3	NA	15	TRBV7-9	CASSLSRDSGNTIYF	TGTGCCAGCAGCTTATCCAGGGACTCTGGAAACACCATATATTTT
NA	TRBJ1-2	NA	14	TRBV19	CASSIGSTNYGYTF	TGTGCCAGTAGTATCGGCAGCACTAACTATGGCTACACCTTC
NA	TRBJ2-2	NA	15	TRBV20-1	CSARDRRGRTGELFF	TGCAGTGCTAGAGATCGTCGGGGGCGCACCGGGGAGCTGTTTTTT
TRBD2	TRBJ2-5	NA	18	TRBV2	CASRDGTSGSPYQETQYF	TGTGCCAGCAGAGACGGGACTAGCGGGAGCCCCTACCAAGAGACCCAGTACTTC
NA	TRBJ1-1	NA	14	TRBV28	CASSYRLGGTEAFF	TGTGCCAGCAGTTATAGACTCGGGGGAACTGAAGCTTTCTTT
NA	TRBJ2-1	NA	13	TRBV27	CASSPTRGIVPGF	TGTGCCAGCAGCCCTACTCGGGGCATCGTCCCGGGCTTC
NA	TRBJ2-3	NA	15	TRBV7-2	CASTAYGGNTDTQYF	TGTGCCAGCACCGCTTATGGGGGGAACACAGATACGCAGTATTTT
TRBD1	TRBJ2-1	NA	14	TRBV4-1	CASSQAWDSRGQFF	TGCGCCAGCAGCCAAGCCTGGGACAGCCGGGGGCAGTTCTTC
NA	TRBJ2-7	NA	17	TRBV5-1	CASSLSPPRHSVNEQYF	TGCGCCAGCAGCTTGTCGCCCCCCCGCCATTCGGTCAACGAGCAGTACTTC
TRBD2	TRBJ2-1	NA	12	TRBV24-1	CATSSGGNEQFF	TGTGCCACCAGTTCGGGGGGCAATGAGCAGTTCTTC
NA	TRBJ2-2	NA	19	TRBV27	CASSLGGDSEQANTGELFF	TGTGCCAGCAGTTTAGGCGGGGACTCCGAACAAGCCAACACCGGGGAGCTGTTTTTT
NA	TRBJ2-7	NA	19	TRBV7-9	CASSPWTSGPRQGPYEQYF	TGTGCCAGCAGCCCCTGGACCTCTGGTCCCAGGCAAGGTCCCTACGAGCAGTACTTC
NA	TRBJ2-1	NA	17	TRBV6-5	CASSYFGGPESYNEQFF	TGTGCCAGCAGTTACTTTGGCGGCCCCGAGAGTTACAATGAGCAGTTCTTC
NA	TRBJ2-7	NA	14	TRBV12-3/TRBV12-4	CASSPGTDLYEQYF	TGTGCCAGCAGTCCCGGGACCGACCTTTACGAGCAGTACTTC
TRBD2	TRBJ2-3	few	15	TRBV19	CASSLGLASTDTQYF	TGTGCCAGTAGTCTCGGACTAGCTAGCACAGATACGCAGTATTTT
NA	TRBJ2-3	NA	15	TRBV7-3	CASSLVQTATDTQYF	TGTGCCAGCAGCTTAGTACAGACAGCCACAGATACGCAGTATTTT
TRBD2	TRBJ2-1	NA	17	TRBV4-3	CASSLGLAGGGYNEQFF	TGCGCCAGCAGCCTTGGACTAGCGGGAGGAGGCTACAATGAGCAGTTCTTC
NA	TRBJ2-5	NA	14	TRBV6-5	CASSPRGGQETQYF	TGTGCCAGCAGCCCCAGGGGGGGCCAAGAGACCCAGTACTTC
TRBD2	TRBJ2-3	NA	17	TRBV24-1	CATSDPRTSGTTDTQYF	TGTGCCACCAGTGATCCCCGGACTAGCGGGACGACAGATACGCAGTATTTT
TRBD1	TRBJ2-6	NA	18	TRBV6-1	CASSELLAGGAGANVLTF	TGTGCCAGCAGTGAACTATTAGCAGGGGGCGCTGGGGCCAACGTCCTGACTTTC
NA	TRBJ1-2	NA	12	TRBV19	CASSADIFGYTF	TGTGCCAGTAGTGCTGACATATTTGGCTACACCTTC
TRBD2	TRBJ2-1	NA	16	TRBV4-3	CASSQEFSRDYYEQFF	TGCGCCAGCAGCCAAGAATTTAGTCGGGACTACTATGAGCAGTTCTTC
TRBD2	TRBJ2-1	few	15	TRBV18	CASSPPGLADNEQFF	TGTGCCAGCTCACCGCCGGGACTAGCGGACAATGAGCAGTTCTTC
TRBD1	TRBJ1-5	NA	15	TRBV4-1	CASSQTGAGNQPQHF	TGCGCCAGCAGCCAGACAGGGGCCGGCAATCAGCCCCAGCATTTT
NA	TRBJ2-7	NA	14	TRBV27	CASSLGYRDHEQYF	TGTGCCAGCAGTTTAGGGTACAGGGACCACGAGCAGTACTTC